These T cell receptor beta chains were read from a single sample in a study of neurological immune-mediated disorders. TCRdb ran MiXCR on the 5' RACE reads and lists one entry per CDR3 protein. The repertoire holds more than 40,000 distinct CDR3 sequences, with approximately 3% as singletons. The sequenced sample consisted of PBMCs. The source is a woman in her fifties or sixties with multiple sclerosis. Each CDR3 is given with its conserved first and last residue. Each record gives: J gene, D gene, clone size, V gene, CDR3 protein, CDR3 DNA. The D gene is left open where the match is weak. Clone sizes are shown as once, few, many, or a class for an expanded clone.

TRBJ2-6,-,many,TRBV20-1,CSARRGSSGANVLTF,TGCAGTGCTAGAAGGGGCAGCTCTGGGGCCAACGTCCTGACTTTC
TRBJ2-1,TRBD2,many,TRBV5-1,CASTPLADSYNEQFF,TGCGCCAGCACCCCTCTAGCGGACTCCTACAATGAGCAGTTCTTC
TRBJ2-1,TRBD2,many,TRBV14,CASSLTSGYNEQFF,TGTGCCAGCAGCTTAACTAGCGGATACAATGAGCAGTTCTTC
TRBJ2-1,TRBD2,many,TRBV7-2,CASSPLAGVEQFF,TGTGCCAGCAGCCCTCTAGCGGGAGTTGAGCAGTTCTTC
TRBJ2-5,TRBD2,many,TRBV12-3/TRBV12-4,CASSSPANLAGVIQETQYF,TGTGCCAGCAGTTCCCCGGCTAATCTAGCGGGAGTAATCCAAGAGACCCAGTACTTC
TRBJ1-1,-,many,TRBV10-3,CAISSGGTTEAFF,TGTGCCATCAGCTCGGGGGGTACCACTGAAGCTTTCTTT
TRBJ1-6,-,many,TRBV7-7,CASSHREPDSYNSPLHF,TGTGCCAGCAGCCACCGGGAGCCCGACTCCTATAATTCACCCCTCCACTTT
TRBJ2-7,-,many,TRBV9,CASSVAGGGEQYF,TGTGCCAGCAGCGTAGCTGGGGGCGGCGAGCAGTACTTC
TRBJ2-5,TRBD1,many,TRBV5-4,CASSPDRVGTQYF,TGTGCCAGCAGCCCCGACAGGGTGGGGACCCAGTACTTC
TRBJ2-5,TRBD2,many,TRBV20-1,CSASLLAGVEETQYF,TGCAGTGCTAGTTTACTAGCGGGGGTAGAAGAGACCCAGTACTTC
TRBJ2-5,-,many,TRBV10-3,CAISSDGGLYQETQYF,TGTGCCATCAGTTCTGACGGGGGACTTTACCAAGAGACCCAGTACTTC
TRBJ1-1,TRBD1,many,TRBV5-1,CASSLASRGYTEAFF,TGCGCCAGCAGCTTGGCCAGCAGGGGGTACACTGAAGCTTTCTTT
TRBJ2-1,-,many,TRBV6-5,CASSYPNNEQFF,TGTGCCAGCAGTTACCCTAACAATGAGCAGTTCTTC
TRBJ2-7,TRBD1,many,TRBV5-1,CASSRDRGPYEQYF,TGCGCCAGCAGCAGGGACAGGGGTCCCTACGAGCAGTACTTC
TRBJ1-1,TRBD1,many,TRBV7-9,CASSWTQGDVAFF,TGTGCCAGCAGCTGGACACAGGGGGATGTGGCTTTCTTT
TRBJ1-1,-,many,TRBV7-9,CASSLGEEGPSAFF,TGTGCCAGCAGCTTAGGAGAAGAGGGACCCTCGGCTTTCTTT
TRBJ2-7,TRBD1,many,TRBV28,CASSYGTGGLYEQYF,TGTGCCAGCAGTTACGGGACAGGGGGCCTCTACGAGCAGTACTTC
TRBJ1-1,TRBD1,many,TRBV2,CASSVSGGYTEAFF,TGTGCCAGCAGCGTCTCAGGGGGCTACACTGAAGCTTTCTTT
TRBJ2-5,-,many,TRBV5-5,CASSLGAPQETQYF,TGTGCCAGCAGCTTGGGTGCCCCTCAAGAGACCCAGTACTTC
TRBJ1-1,-,many,TRBV7-9,CASSFGGGTEAFF,TGTGCCAGCAGCTTTGGGGGGGGCACTGAAGCTTTCTTT
TRBJ2-2,-,many,TRBV6-4,CASSDSGGLNTGELFF,TGTGCCAGCAGTGACTCAGGGGGACTGAACACCGGGGAGCTGTTTTTT
TRBJ2-1,TRBD2,many,TRBV6-6,CASAPPGLASYNEQFF,TGTGCCAGCGCACCCCCTGGACTAGCCTCCTACAATGAGCAGTTCTTC
TRBJ1-6,TRBD1,many,TRBV5-1,CASSRSGTVNSPLHF,TGCGCCAGCAGCCGCTCCGGGACAGTGAATTCACCCCTCCACTTT
TRBJ1-6,-,many,TRBV6-1,CASSEVGGRDSPLHF,TGTGCCAGCAGTGAAGTAGGAGGCAGGGATTCACCCCTCCACTTT
TRBJ2-5,-,many,TRBV20-1,CSARGQYRGETQYF,TGCAGTGCTAGAGGACAGTACCGTGGGGAGACCCAGTACTTC
TRBJ1-1,-,many,TRBV12-3/TRBV12-4,CASSFLSNTEAFF,TGTGCCAGCAGTTTTTTGTCGAACACTGAAGCTTTCTTT
TRBJ2-3,TRBD2,many,TRBV20-1,CSATWTSGRTDTQYF,TGCAGTGCTACTTGGACTAGCGGGAGGACAGATACGCAGTATTTT
TRBJ2-2,TRBD2,many,TRBV20-1,CSAPTSGRGTGELFF,TGCAGTGCTCCGACTAGCGGGAGAGGAACCGGGGAGCTGTTTTTT
TRBJ1-5,TRBD1,many,TRBV20-1,CSARAHDRAAQPQHF,TGCAGTGCTAGAGCACACGACAGGGCCGCTCAGCCCCAGCATTTT
TRBJ2-1,TRBD2,many,TRBV3-1,CASSRHRASGASDEQFF,TGTGCCAGCAGCCGCCACCGGGCAAGCGGGGCCTCCGATGAGCAGTTCTTC
TRBJ2-1,-,many,TRBV20-1,CSARGKLNEQFF,TGCAGTGCTAGAGGAAAGTTGAATGAGCAGTTCTTC